This TCR beta chain is drawn from a study of T cell responses to AZD1222 COVID-19 vaccine. Study-wide context: Pooled together were second doses at about 4 or about 12 weeks.

Points on this clone: The antigen is unknown.

Overall study results and limits: Receipt of two AZD1222 doses was followed by a rise in Spike-specific TCR breadth and depth. Targets within unmutated variant regions were reportedly found for nearly half of spike-specific TCRs. White British donors predominated, females outnumbered males, and clonal diversity was possibly underestimated.

V was shortened by 2 bases and J by 0 bases, with 12 bases between the two germline ends. The CDR3 has 15 residues. CDR1 is SQVTM, CDR2 ANQGSEA, per germline. Some clones are missing from TCRdb's copy, which holds only in-frame ones; the method was immunoSEQ multiplex PCR. Of roughly 170,000 clones listed, approximately 91% are singletons. The sample in question was peripheral blood, obtained on day 0 of AZD1222 vaccination. This receptor was identified in an adult in good health. This chain links TRBV29-1 with TRBJ2-3; tentative D call: TRBD1 (5 bases). The CDR3 DNA is TGCAGCGTTGAAATCAGGGCCCCTAGCACAGATACGCAGTATTTT. It is translated as CSVEIRAPSTDTQYF.